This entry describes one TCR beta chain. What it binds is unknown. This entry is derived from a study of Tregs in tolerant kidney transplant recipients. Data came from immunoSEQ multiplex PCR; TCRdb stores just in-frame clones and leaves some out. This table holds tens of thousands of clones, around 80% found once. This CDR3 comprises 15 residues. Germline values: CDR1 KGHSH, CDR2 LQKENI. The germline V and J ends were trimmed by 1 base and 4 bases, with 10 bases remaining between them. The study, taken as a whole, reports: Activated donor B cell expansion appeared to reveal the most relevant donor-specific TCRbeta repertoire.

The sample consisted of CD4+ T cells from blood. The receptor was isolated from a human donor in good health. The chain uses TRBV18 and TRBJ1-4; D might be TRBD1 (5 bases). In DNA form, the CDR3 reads TGTGCCAGCTCACCACGGGGAGGGGTTAATGAAAAACTGTTTTTT. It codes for CASSPRGGVNEKLFF.